There are many counts of the clone carrying this TCR beta chain. The data derive from a study of T cell repertoires in cytomegalovirus infection. Looking at the study overall: From public TCR beta signatures came an indication of both CMV infection and matching HLA type.

V was trimmed by 5 bases and J by 1 base, leaving 11 bases between them. The CDR3 runs 14 residues. Germline V lookup: CDR1 SGHVS, CDR2 FNYEAQ. From the reads, TCRdb called clonotypes with MiXCR, one entry per CDR3 protein. The sample has around 310,000 distinct CDR3 sequences, about 17% seen once. The rearrangement links TRBV7-6 to TRBJ1-1, with D hard to call. The receptor was isolated from a human donor in good health (CMV status not recorded). Some clones in this sample may be carry-over from other donors' samples. The sample consisted of PBMCs. The CDR3 protein is CASSPGEGNTEAFF. In DNA form, the CDR3 reads TGTGCCAGCAGCCCCGGGGAGGGGAACACTGAAGCTTTCTTT. The variable domain in full, with the rest retrieved from reference TRBV7-6 and TRBJ1-1, is GAGVSQSPRYKVTKRGQDVALRCDPISGHVSLYWYRQALGQGPEFLTYFNYEAQQDKSGLPNDRFSAERPEGSISTLTIQRTEQRDSAMYRCASSPGEGNTEAFFGQGTRLTVV.